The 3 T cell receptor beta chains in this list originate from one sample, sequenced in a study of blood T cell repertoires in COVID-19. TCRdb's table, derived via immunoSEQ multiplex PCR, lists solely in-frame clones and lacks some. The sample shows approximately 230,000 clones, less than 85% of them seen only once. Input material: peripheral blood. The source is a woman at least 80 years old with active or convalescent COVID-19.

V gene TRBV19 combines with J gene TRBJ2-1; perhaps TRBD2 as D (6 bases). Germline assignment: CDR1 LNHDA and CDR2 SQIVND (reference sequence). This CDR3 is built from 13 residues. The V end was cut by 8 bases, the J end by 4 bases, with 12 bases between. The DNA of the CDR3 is TGTGCCAGTGGAGGCGGGGTTTACAATGAGCAGTTCTTC. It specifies CASGGGVYNEQFF.

In DNA, the CDR3 is TGTGCCAGTAGTAGAAACAGGGGCGGGGAGCTGTTTTTT. This codes for CASSRNRGGELFF. The chain recombines TRBV19 with TRBJ2-2, with 7 bases fitting TRBD1. Trimming cost V 4 bases and J 7 bases; bases outside gene matches: 3. This CDR3 contains 13 residues. The germline V gene has CDR1 LNHDA and CDR2 SQIVND (reference sequence).

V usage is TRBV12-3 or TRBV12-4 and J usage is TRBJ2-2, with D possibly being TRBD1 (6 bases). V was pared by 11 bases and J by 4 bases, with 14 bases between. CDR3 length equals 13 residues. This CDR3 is CAGKQGPTGELFF. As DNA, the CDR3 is TGTGCCGGAAAACAGGGTCCCACCGGGGAGCTGTTTTTT.